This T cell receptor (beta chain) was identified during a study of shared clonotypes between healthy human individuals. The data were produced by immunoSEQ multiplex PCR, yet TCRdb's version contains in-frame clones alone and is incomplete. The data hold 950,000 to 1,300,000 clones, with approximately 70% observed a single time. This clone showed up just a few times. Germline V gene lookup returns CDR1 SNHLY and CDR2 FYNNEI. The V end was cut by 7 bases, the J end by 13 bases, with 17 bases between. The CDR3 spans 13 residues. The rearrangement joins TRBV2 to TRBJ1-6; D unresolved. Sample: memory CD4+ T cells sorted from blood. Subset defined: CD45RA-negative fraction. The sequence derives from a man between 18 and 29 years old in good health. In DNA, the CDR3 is TGTGCCAGCACACAGTCCCTAGCTCCCCCCCTCCACTTT. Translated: CASTQSLAPPLHF.